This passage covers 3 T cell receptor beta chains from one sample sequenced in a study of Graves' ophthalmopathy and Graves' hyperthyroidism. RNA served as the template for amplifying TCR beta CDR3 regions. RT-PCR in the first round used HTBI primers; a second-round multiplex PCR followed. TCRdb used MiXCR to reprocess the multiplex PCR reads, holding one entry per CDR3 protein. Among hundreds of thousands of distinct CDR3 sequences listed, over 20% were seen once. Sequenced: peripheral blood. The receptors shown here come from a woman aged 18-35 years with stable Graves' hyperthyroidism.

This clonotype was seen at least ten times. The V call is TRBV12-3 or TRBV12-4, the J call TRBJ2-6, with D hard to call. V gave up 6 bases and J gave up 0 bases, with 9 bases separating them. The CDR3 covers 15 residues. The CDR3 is CASSPVVSGANVLTF. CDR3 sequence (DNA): TGTGCCAGCAGCCCTGTGGTCTCTGGGGCCAACGTCCTGACTTTC.

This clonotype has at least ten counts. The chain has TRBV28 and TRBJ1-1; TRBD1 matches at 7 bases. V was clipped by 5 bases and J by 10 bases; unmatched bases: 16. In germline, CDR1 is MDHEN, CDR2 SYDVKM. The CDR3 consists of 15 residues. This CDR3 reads CASSDPNRGLWGAFF. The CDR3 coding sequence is TGTGCCAGCAGTGATCCCAACAGGGGCCTCTGGGGAGCTTTCTTT.

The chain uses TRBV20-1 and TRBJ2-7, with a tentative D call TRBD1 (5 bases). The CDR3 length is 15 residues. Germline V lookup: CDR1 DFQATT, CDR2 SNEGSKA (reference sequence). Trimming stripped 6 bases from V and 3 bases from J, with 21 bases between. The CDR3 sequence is CSAEPIGEGVYEQYF. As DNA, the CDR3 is TGCAGTGCAGAACCTATCGGCGAAGGGGTCTACGAGCAGTACTTC.